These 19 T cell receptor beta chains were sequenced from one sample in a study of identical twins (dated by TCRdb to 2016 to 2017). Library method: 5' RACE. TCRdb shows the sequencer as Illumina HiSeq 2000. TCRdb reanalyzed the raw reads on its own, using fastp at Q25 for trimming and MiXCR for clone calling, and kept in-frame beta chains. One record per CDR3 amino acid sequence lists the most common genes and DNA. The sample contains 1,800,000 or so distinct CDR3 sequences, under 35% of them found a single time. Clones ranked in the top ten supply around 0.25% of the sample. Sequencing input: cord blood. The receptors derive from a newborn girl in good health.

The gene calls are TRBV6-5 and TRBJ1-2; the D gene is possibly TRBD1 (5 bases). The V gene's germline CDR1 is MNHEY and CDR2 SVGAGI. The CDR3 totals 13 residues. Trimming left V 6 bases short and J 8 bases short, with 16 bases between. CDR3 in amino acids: CASRGQGGGGYTF. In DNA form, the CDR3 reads TGTGCCAGCAGGGGCCAGGGTGGAGGGGGCTACACCTTC.

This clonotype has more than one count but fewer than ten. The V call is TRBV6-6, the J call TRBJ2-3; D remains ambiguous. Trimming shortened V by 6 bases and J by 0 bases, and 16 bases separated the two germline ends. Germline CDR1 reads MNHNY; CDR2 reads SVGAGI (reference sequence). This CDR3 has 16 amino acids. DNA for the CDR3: TGTGCCAGCAGGACCTTTGCCCGTGGGAGCACAGATACGCAGTATTTT. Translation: CASRTFARGSTDTQYF.

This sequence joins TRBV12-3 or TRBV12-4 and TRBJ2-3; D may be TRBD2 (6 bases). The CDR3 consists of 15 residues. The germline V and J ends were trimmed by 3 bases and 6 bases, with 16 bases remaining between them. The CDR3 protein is CASSFGRVGRDTQYF. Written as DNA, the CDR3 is TGTGCCAGCAGTTTTGGCAGAGTGGGGAGGGATACGCAGTATTTT.

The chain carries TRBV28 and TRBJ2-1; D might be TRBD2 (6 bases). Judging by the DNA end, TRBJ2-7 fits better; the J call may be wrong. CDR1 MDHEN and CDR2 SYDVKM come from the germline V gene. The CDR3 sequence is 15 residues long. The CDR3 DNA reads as TGTGCCTCCTCACGCCCGGGGAGGATCTACAATGAGCAGTACTTC. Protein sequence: CASSRPGRIYNEQYF.

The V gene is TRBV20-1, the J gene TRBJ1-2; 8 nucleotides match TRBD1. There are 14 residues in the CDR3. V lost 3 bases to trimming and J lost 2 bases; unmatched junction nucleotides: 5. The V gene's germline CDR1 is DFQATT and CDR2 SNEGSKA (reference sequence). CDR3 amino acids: CSASRQGLNYGYTF. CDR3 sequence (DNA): TGCAGTGCTAGCAGACAGGGGTTGAACTATGGCTACACCTTC.

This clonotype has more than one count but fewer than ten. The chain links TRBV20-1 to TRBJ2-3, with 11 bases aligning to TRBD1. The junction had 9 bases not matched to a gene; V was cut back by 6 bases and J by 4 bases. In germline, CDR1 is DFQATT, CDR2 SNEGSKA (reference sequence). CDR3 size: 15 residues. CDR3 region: CSATGTGGVPDTQYF. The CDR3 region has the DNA TGCAGTGCCACCGGGACAGGGGGTGTCCCAGATACGCAGTATTTT.

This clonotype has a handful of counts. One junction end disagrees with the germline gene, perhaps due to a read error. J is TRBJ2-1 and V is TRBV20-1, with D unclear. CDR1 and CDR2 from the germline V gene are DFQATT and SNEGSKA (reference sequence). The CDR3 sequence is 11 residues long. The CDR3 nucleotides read TGCAGTGCTGAGGCCTACAGTGAGCAGTTCTTC. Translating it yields CSAEAYSEQFF.

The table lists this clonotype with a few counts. This CDR3 reads CASSPGELYTGELFF. The CDR3 DNA reads TGTGCCAGCAGCCCAGGGGAATTATACACCGGGGAGCTGTTTTTT. The chain has TRBV14 and TRBJ2-2; tentatively, D is TRBD1 (6 bases). Germline loops: CDR1 SGHDN, CDR2 FVKESK. This CDR3 comprises 15 residues. Deletions cut 4 bases from V and 3 bases from J, with 12 bases between.

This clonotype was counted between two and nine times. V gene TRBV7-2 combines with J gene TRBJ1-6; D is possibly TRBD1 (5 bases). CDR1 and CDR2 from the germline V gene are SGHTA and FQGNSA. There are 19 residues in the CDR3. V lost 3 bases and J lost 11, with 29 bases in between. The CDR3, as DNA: TGTGCCAGCAGCTTTTATAGTTTATTTGTGGAGGGACCCCGGACACCCCTCCACTTT. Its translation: CASSFYSLFVEGPRTPLHF.

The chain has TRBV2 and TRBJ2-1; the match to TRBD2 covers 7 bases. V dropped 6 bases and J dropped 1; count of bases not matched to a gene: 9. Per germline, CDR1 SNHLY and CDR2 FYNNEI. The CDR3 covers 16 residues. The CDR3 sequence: CASRSYLAASYNEQFF. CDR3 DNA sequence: TGTGCCAGCAGATCCTACCTAGCGGCATCCTACAATGAGCAGTTCTTC.

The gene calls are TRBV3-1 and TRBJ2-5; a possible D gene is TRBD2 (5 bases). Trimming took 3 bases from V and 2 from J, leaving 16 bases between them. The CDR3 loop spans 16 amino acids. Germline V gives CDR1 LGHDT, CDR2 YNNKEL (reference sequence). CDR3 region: CASSHRGLAFQETQYF. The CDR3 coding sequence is TGTGCCAGCAGCCATCGCGGGTTGGCCTTTCAAGAGACCCAGTACTTC.

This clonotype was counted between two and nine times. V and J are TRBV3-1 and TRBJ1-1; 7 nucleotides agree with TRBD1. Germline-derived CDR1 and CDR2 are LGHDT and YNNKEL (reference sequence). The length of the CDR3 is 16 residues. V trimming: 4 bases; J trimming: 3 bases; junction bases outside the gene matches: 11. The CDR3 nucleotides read TGTGCCAGCAGCCCGCTCCCAGGACAGGCGGACACTGAAGCTTTCTTT. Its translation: CASSPLPGQADTEAFF.

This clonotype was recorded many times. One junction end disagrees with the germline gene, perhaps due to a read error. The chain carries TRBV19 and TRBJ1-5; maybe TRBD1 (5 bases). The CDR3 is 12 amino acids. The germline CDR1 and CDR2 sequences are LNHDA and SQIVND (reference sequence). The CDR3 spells CASSIGGQPQHF. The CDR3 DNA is TGTGCCAGCAGTATCGGGGGTCAGCCCCAGCATTTT.

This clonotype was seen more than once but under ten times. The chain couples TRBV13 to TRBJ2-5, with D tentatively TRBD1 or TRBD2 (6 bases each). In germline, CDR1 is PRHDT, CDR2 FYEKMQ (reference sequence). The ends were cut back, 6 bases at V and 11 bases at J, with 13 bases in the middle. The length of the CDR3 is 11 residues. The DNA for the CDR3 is TGTGCCAGCAGTTCGGGGGCCTTACAGTACTTC. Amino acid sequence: CASSSGALQYF.

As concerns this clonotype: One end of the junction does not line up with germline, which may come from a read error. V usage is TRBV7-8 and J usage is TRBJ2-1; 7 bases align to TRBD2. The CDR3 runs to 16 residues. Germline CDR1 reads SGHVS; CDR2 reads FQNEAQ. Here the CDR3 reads CASSLGGGGLYNEQFF. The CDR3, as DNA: TGTGCCAGCAGTTTAGGAGGCGGGGGACTCTACAATGAGCAGTTCTTC.

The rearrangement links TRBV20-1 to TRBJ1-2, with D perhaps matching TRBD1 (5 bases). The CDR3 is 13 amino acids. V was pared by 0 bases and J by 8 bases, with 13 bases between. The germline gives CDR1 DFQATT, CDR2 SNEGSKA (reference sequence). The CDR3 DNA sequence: TGCAGTGCTAGAGATCTAAGGGGCCGGGGCTACACCTTC. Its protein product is CSARDLRGRGYTF.

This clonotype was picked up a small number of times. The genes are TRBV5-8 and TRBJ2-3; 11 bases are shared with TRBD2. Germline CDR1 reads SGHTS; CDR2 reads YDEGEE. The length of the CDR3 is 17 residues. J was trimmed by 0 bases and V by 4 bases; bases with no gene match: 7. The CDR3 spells CASSLPGLAESTDTQYF. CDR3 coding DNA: TGTGCCAGCAGCCTACCGGGACTAGCGGAAAGCACAGATACGCAGTATTTT.

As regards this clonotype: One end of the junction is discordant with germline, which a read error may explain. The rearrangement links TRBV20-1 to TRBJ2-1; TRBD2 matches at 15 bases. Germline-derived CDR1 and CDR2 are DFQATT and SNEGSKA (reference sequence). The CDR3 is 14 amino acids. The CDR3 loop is CSASGLAGGNERFF. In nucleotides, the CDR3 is TGCAGTGCTTCGGGACTAGCGGGAGGAAATGAGCGGTTCTTC.

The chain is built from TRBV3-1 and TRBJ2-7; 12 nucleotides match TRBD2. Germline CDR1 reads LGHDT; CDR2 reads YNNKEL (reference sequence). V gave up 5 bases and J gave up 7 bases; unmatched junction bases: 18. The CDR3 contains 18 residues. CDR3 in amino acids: CASSSGTSGLRFYNEQYF. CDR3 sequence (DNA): TGTGCCAGCAGCTCTGGGACTAGCGGGTTACGGTTCTACAATGAGCAGTACTTC.